The 20 T cell receptor beta chains given below trace back to one sample, sequenced in a study of OX40 agonist ivuxolimab in advanced cancers. Assay used: immunoSEQ multiplex PCR; TCRdb lists only in-frame clones, some missing. This table has 30,000 to 45,000 clones, approximately 90% appearing once. The sample in question was CD4+ or CD8+ T cells sorted from blood, obtained in a trial of the OX40 agonist ivuxolimab. The receptors derive from an adult with an advanced solid tumor such as melanoma, head and neck, liver or kidney cancer.

This clone was detected once. Other DNA sequences in the sample encode the same CDR3. The rearrangement links TRBV6-1 to TRBJ2-3; no clear D gene. Germline V lookup: CDR1 MNHNS, CDR2 SASEGT. This CDR3 is 15 amino acids long. Trimming removed 1 base from V and 0 bases from J, with 8 bases in between. The CDR3 sequence: CASSEGRASTDTQYF. CDR3 DNA: TGTGCCAGCAGTGAAGGAAGGGCAAGCACAGATACGCAGTATTTT.

The chain uses TRBV6-5 and TRBJ1-2; D is perhaps TRBD1 (5 bases). Germline V gene data show CDR1 as MNHEY and CDR2 as SVGAGI. The CDR3 totals 13 residues. V lost 2 bases and J lost 5, with 9 bases in between. The CDR3 reads CASSYGGLYGYTF. DNA of the CDR3: TGTGCCAGCAGTTACGGGGGATTGTATGGCTACACCTTC.

V and J are TRBV4-3 and TRBJ2-1; 12 bases are a match to TRBD2. The CDR3 runs 15 residues. V lost 3 bases and J lost 6; bases outside the gene matches: 3. Germline-derived CDR1 and CDR2 are LGHNA and YSLEER. This chain's CDR3 is CASSHLAGGPNEQFF. As DNA, the CDR3 is TGCGCCAGCAGCCATCTAGCGGGGGGGCCCAATGAGCAGTTCTTC.

The V and J genes are TRBV6-1 and TRBJ1-2; tentative D call: TRBD1 (5 bases). V dropped 1 base and J dropped 8 bases, with 14 bases sitting between them. The CDR3 extends over 14 amino acids. Germline values: CDR1 MNHNS, CDR2 SASEGT. CDR3 in amino acids: CASSEGDVANGYTF. CDR3 DNA sequence: TGTGCCAGCAGTGAAGGGGACGTAGCCAACGGCTACACCTTC.

The chain recombines TRBV7-2 with TRBJ1-3; D unresolved. Trimming cost V 3 bases and J 0 bases, with 18 bases left between them. The germline V gene has CDR1 SGHTA and CDR2 FQGNSA. This CDR3 is built from 18 residues. The CDR3 DNA follows: TGTGCCAGCAGCTTGCTCCCGAGACGCACTGGCTCTGGAAACACCATATATTTT. Translated: CASSLLPRRTGSGNTIYF.

The chain has TRBV7-2 and TRBJ2-1; perhaps TRBD2 as D (6 bases). V was pared by 3 bases and J by 1 base, with 13 bases between. The V gene's germline CDR1 is SGHTA and CDR2 FQGNSA. This CDR3 is built from 16 residues. CDR3 protein: CASSLMSGSSYNEQFF. The CDR3 DNA reads TGTGCCAGCAGCTTGATGAGCGGGTCTTCCTACAATGAGCAGTTCTTC.

The chain has TRBV5-8 and TRBJ2-5; 10 nucleotides align to TRBD2. Losses at the gene ends were 4 bases for V and 1 base for J; bases not matched to a gene: 13. Germline V gives CDR1 SGHTS, CDR2 YDEGEE. The CDR3 totals 18 residues. The CDR3 nucleotides read TGTGCCAGCAGCCCAGGGCTAGCGGGGGCGACTCTCCAAGAGACCCAGTACTTC. Encoded protein: CASSPGLAGATLQETQYF.

The genes are TRBV11-1 and TRBJ2-1; weak D call: TRBD2 (6 bases). Trimming took 4 bases from V and 12 from J, leaving 13 bases between them. The CDR3 has 12 residues. Germline CDR1 reads SGHAT; CDR2 reads FQDESV (reference sequence). CDR3 amino acids: CASSYGGGRQFF. The CDR3 DNA reads TGTGCCAGCAGCTACGGGGGTGGGAGGCAGTTCTTC.

Written as DNA, the CDR3 is TGCGCCAGCAGCCAAGAGACCCCCTACGAGCAGTACTTC. Protein sequence: CASSQETPYEQYF. J is TRBJ2-7 and V is TRBV4-3, with no clear D. CDR3 length equals 13 residues. V lost 0 bases to trimming and J lost 2 bases, with 5 bases between them. In germline, CDR1 is LGHNA, CDR2 YSLEER.

V is TRBV6-1 and J is TRBJ2-3; maybe TRBD2 (6 bases). Germline CDR1 is MNHNS and CDR2 is SASEGT. Trimming removed 3 bases at V and 0 bases at J, with 16 bases between. The CDR3 runs to 17 residues. The CDR3 sequence is CASSDSGRGWSTDTQYF. CDR3 DNA sequence: TGTGCCAGCAGTGACAGCGGGCGGGGCTGGAGCACAGATACGCAGTATTTT.

V usage is TRBV29-1 and J usage is TRBJ1-2; 7 bases are shared with TRBD1. In germline, CDR1 is SQVTM, CDR2 ANQGSEA. The CDR3 spans 13 residues. Unmatched junction bases numbered 8, after V lost 6 bases and J lost 4 bases. CDR3 DNA sequence: TGCAGCGTAGGACCACAGGGGACCTATGGCTACACCTTC. Its protein is CSVGPQGTYGYTF.

The V gene is TRBV27, the J gene TRBJ2-1; 9 nucleotides agree with TRBD2. The CDR3 contains 16 residues. Germline V gene sequence: CDR1 MNHEY, CDR2 SMNVEV (reference sequence). Trimming removed 4 bases from V and 6 bases from J; junction bases left unmatched: 10. DNA for the CDR3: TGTGCCAGCAGTTCGGGTCGGCTAGCGGGGATCAATGAGCAGTTCTTC. Amino acid sequence: CASSSGRLAGINEQFF.

The chain has TRBV7-8 and TRBJ2-3, with a possible D match to TRBD2 (5 bases). There are 13 residues in the CDR3. Germline assignment: CDR1 SGHVS and CDR2 FQNEAQ. Trimming cost V 5 bases and J 2 bases, with 8 bases left between them. The CDR3 bases are TGTGCCAGCAGCCGGACTTTCACAGATACGCAGTATTTT. Protein: CASSRTFTDTQYF.

The count of this clone is one. The rearrangement joins TRBV19 to TRBJ1-2; D unresolved. V was trimmed by 8 bases and J by 3 bases, leaving 16 bases between them. This CDR3 spans 14 amino acids. Per germline, CDR1 LNHDA and CDR2 SQIVND (reference sequence). The CDR3 loop is CASSPGVGDYGYTF. The CDR3 coding sequence is TGTGCCAGTTCTCCCGGGGTTGGTGACTATGGCTACACCTTC.

This clone was seen more than once but under ten times. The rearrangement uses TRBV2 and TRBJ2-7; the D is unclear. Germline V gene lookup returns CDR1 SNHLY and CDR2 FYNNEI. Trimming cost V 4 bases and J 2 bases, with 3 bases left between them. This CDR3 region has 11 residues. The CDR3 nucleotides read TGTGCCAGCAGTGGGACCTACGAGCAGTACTTC. This encodes CASSGTYEQYF.

The V call is TRBV30, the J call TRBJ1-4, with D uncertain. This CDR3 is 11 amino acids long. V gave up 2 bases and J gave up 6 bases, with 4 bases separating them. CDR1 GTSNPN and CDR2 SVGIG come from the germline V gene (reference sequence). CDR3 loop: CAWSTDEKLFF. CDR3 sequence (DNA): TGTGCCTGGAGTACAGATGAAAAACTGTTTTTT.

The rearrangement links TRBV5-6 to TRBJ1-2, with 7 bases identical to TRBD1. CDR1 is SGHDT and CDR2 is YYEEEE in the germline V gene. This CDR3 region has 13 residues. Trimming at V came to 2 bases and at J to 2 bases, leaving 0 bases not matched to a gene. In nucleotides, the CDR3 is TGTGCCAGCAGCTTACAGGGGAACTATGGCTACACCTTC. Its protein product is CASSLQGNYGYTF.

The CDR3 reads CASSAAGTQEGEQFF. In DNA, the CDR3 is TGTGCCAGCAGCGCAGCCGGGACACAAGAGGGTGAGCAGTTCTTC. This chain joins TRBV9 and TRBJ2-1; tentatively, D is TRBD1 (6 bases). This CDR3 has 15 amino acids. V dropped 3 bases and J dropped 9 bases, with 19 bases sitting between them. From germline, CDR1 is SGDLS and CDR2 YYNGEE. Based on the CDR3 plus reference TRBV9 and TRBJ2-1, the full variable domain is DSGVTQTPKHLITATGQRVTLRCSPRSGDLSVYWYQQSLDQGLQFLIQYYNGEERAKGNILERFSAQQFPDLHSELNLSSLELGDSALYFCASSAAGTQEGEQFFGPGTRLTVL.

V gene TRBV5-6 combines with J gene TRBJ2-5, with TRBD1 matching over 7 bases. V trimming: 6 bases; J trimming: 5 bases; junction bases outside the gene matches: 16. The CDR3 length is 16 residues. Germline CDR1 reads SGHDT; CDR2 reads YYEEEE. The CDR3 DNA reads as TGTGCCAGCAACTCCTTAATAACAGGGGCAGGGGAGACCCAGTACTTC. Its translation is CASNSLITGAGETQYF.

A few counts support this clone. The genes are TRBV5-1 and TRBJ1-4; a weak D match, TRBD1 (5 bases). CDR1 is SGHRS and CDR2 is YFSETQ in the germline V gene. The V end lost 0 bases, the J end lost 3 bases, and 12 bases lay between the germline ends. The CDR3 length is 16 residues. In DNA, the CDR3 is TGCGCCAGCAGCTTGGATGTCGCGGGGGCTAATGAAAAACTGTTTTTT. This gives the protein CASSLDVAGANEKLFF.